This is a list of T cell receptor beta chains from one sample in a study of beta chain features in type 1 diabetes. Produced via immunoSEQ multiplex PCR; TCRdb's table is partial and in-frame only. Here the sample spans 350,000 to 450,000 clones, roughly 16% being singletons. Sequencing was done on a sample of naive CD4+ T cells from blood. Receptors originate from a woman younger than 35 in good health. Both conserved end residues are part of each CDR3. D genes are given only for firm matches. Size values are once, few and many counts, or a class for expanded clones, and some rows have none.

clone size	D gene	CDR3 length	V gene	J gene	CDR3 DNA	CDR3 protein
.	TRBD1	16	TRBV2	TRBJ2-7	TGTGCCAGCAGGGACAGGGGGCCAGTCGGGTCCTACGAGCAGTACTTC	CASRDRGPVGSYEQYF
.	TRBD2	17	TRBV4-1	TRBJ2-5	TGCGCCAGCAGCCAAGATCGAGCGGGAGGGCCTTTGGAGACCCAGTACTTC	CASSQDRAGGPLETQYF
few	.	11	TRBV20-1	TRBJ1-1	TGCAGTGCTACAGGGAATACTGAAGCTTTCTTT	CSATGNTEAFF
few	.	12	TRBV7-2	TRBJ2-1	TGTGCCAGCAGCTTACGGGTAGGTGAGCAGTTCTTC	CASSLRVGEQFF
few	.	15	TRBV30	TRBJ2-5	TGTGCCGGGCAGGGGGGTCAGGGGTACCGGGAGACCCAGTACTTC	CAGQGGQGYRETQYF
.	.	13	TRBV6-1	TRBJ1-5	TGTGCCAGCAGTGAAGACTGGCGGCAGCCCCAGCATTTT	CASSEDWRQPQHF
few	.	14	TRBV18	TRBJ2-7	TGTGCCAGCTCACCGAACCGGGACTCGCACGAGCAGTACTTC	CASSPNRDSHEQYF
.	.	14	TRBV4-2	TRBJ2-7	TGTGCCAGCAGCCAACCGGGACAATCCTACGAGCAGTACTTC	CASSQPGQSYEQYF
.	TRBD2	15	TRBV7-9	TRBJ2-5	TGTGCCAGCAGCTTTCGCGATGGGGGGGGAGAGACCCAGTACTTC	CASSFRDGGGETQYF
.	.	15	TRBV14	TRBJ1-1	TGTGCCAGCAGCCAAGGAGGACTCTTGCACACTGAAGCTTTCTTT	CASSQGGLLHTEAFF
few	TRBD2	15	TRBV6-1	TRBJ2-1	TGTGCCAGCAGAGCGCTAGCGGGGATCCCAAATGAGCAGTTCTTC	CASRALAGIPNEQFF
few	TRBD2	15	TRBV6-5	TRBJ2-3	TGTGCCAGCAGTCGGACTAGCGGGAGCACAGATACGCAGTATTTT	CASSRTSGSTDTQYF
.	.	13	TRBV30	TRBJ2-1	TGTGCCTGGAGCCCAGGACAGCGCAATGAGCAGTTCTTC	CAWSPGQRNEQFF
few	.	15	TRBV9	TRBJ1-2	TGTGCCAGCAGCGTAGGGGCAGGGGTACCCTATGGCTACACCTTC	CASSVGAGVPYGYTF
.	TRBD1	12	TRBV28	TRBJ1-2	TGTGCCAGCAGTTTCGGACAGGTTAGCTACACCTTC	CASSFGQVSYTF
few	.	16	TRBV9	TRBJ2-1	TGTGCCAGCAGCCAAGGGGGGGCATCGAGGGGCAATGAGCAGTTCTTC	CASSQGGASRGNEQFF
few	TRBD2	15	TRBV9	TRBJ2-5	TGTGCCAGCAGCAAGGGACTAGCGGGAAGAGAGACCCAGTACTTC	CASSKGLAGRETQYF
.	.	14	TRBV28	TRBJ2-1	TGTGCCAGCAATTCCGGGAACAGACTCGCTGAGCAGTTCTTC	CASNSGNRLAEQFF
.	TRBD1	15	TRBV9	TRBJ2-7	TGTGCCAGCAGCTTAGGGCAGGGGGCATCCTACGAGCAGTACTTC	CASSLGQGASYEQYF
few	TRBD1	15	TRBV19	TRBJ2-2	TGTGCCAGTAGTATACCCACAGGGGCCGCCGGGGAGCTGTTTTTT	CASSIPTGAAGELFF
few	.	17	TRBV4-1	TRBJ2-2	TGCGCCAGCAGCCAAGAGGGGCTGGCATCGAACACCGGGGAGCTGTTTTTT	CASSQEGLASNTGELFF
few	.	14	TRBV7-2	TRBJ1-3	TGTGCCAGCAGCCTCGCAGTCTCTGGAAACACCATATATTTT	CASSLAVSGNTIYF
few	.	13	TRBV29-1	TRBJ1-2	TGCAGCGTTCGGGACACGGGTGTTAATGGCTACACCTTC	CSVRDTGVNGYTF
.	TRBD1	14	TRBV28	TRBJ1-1	TGTGCCAGCAGGGACAGGGAGGCGAACACTGAAGCTTTCTTT	CASRDREANTEAFF
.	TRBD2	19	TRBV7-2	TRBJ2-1	TGTGCCAGCAGCCCACAGGGGACTAGCGGGAGCCACTCCTACAATGAGCAGTTCTTC	CASSPQGTSGSHSYNEQFF
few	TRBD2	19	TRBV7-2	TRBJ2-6	TGTGCCAGCAGCTTTGTTGGTACTAGCGGGGTCTCTGGGGCCAACGTCCTGACTTTC	CASSFVGTSGVSGANVLTF
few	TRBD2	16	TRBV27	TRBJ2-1	TGTGCCAGCAGTTTGTTGTGGGGGAGCGGGAGCAATGAGCAGTTCTTC	CASSLLWGSGSNEQFF
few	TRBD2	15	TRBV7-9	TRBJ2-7	TGTGCCAGCAGCTCTGGACTAGCGGGGACCTACGAGCAGTACTTC	CASSSGLAGTYEQYF
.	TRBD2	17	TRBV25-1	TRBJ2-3	TGTGCCAGCAGCCCAACTAGCGGGTCTAACCCAACAGATACGCAGTATTTT	CASSPTSGSNPTDTQYF